This is a list of T cell receptor beta chains from one sample in a study of blood T cells in healthy people across ages. TCRdb re-called the 5' RACE reads with MiXCR, one entry per CDR3 protein. This sample has roughly 680,000 distinct CDR3 sequences, with about 50% found just once. The sample taken for sequencing was blood. The receptors here all came from a woman older than 75 in good health. Each CDR3 is given with its conserved first and last residue.

v_call	j_call	cdr3_aa
TRBV19	TRBJ2-3	CASSTGPNTDTQYF
TRBV9	TRBJ2-5	CASSKTGRQETQYF
TRBV27	TRBJ2-2	CASRPGGVGELFF
TRBV29-1	TRBJ1-1	CSSRQGNTEAFF
TRBV5-1	NA	CASSPERERGDIQYF
TRBV12-3/TRBV12-4	TRBJ2-1	CALRLDSLGNEQFF
TRBV28	TRBJ1-5	CASSFHRVGQPQHF
TRBV3-1	TRBJ2-1	CASNPSRNYNEQFF
TRBV20-1	TRBJ2-1	CSARAGSSYNEQFF
TRBV12-3/TRBV12-4	TRBJ1-6	CASSLGRLSPLHF
TRBV5-1	TRBJ2-1	CASSLVVGEDNEQFF
TRBV12-3/TRBV12-4	TRBJ2-1	CASSFSGRGSGEQFF
TRBV4-1	TRBJ2-3	CASSQGFGQGVTDTQYF
TRBV5-1	TRBJ1-1	CASSYRGGRTNTEAFF
TRBV29-1	TRBJ2-5	CSVAVTGQETQYF
TRBV20-1	TRBJ2-7	CSASGGKPFSYEQYF
TRBV4-1	TRBJ2-6	CASSQDGRGSGANVLTF
TRBV6-5	TRBJ1-6	CVSSYRGRKYNSPLHF
TRBV20-1	TRBJ2-3	CSARQGAGGSDTQYF
TRBV27	TRBJ2-7	CASSLSEPPYEQYF
TRBV15	TRBJ1-2	CATSRARGGNYGYTF
TRBV7-2	TRBJ1-6	CASSLGAGNSPLHF
TRBV20-1	TRBJ2-4	CSARDEIDIQYF
TRBV6-2/TRBV6-3	TRBJ2-1	CASTPSWGNEQFF
TRBV6-5	TRBJ2-1	CASSLVPEQGGEHNEQFF
TRBV4-1	TRBJ1-3	CASSLNDRGNTIYF
TRBV14	TRBJ2-3	CASSRGGQGPKRYTDTQYF